The TCR beta chain under discussion was sequenced for a study of T-cell memory formation after mild COVID-19. Each CDR3 protein is one row after TCRdb ran MiXCR on the 5' RACE reads. The repertoire holds about 340,000 distinct CDR3 sequences, with approximately 12% as singletons. Study conclusions and caveats: A subset of responding clones appeared in pre-infection memory, suggesting cross-reactive memory joined.

This CDR3 region has 14 residues. V lost 7 bases and J lost 0; bases outside the gene matches: 3. As concerns this clonotype: Its specificity is not known.

The sequence derives from a man between 18 and 29 years old who had mild COVID-19 (a few samples of this study predate the infection). Cell type and time point are not known. V is TRBV12-3 or TRBV12-4 and J is TRBJ2-3; 8 bases align to TRBD2. The specimen sequenced was PBMCs or a T cell subset sorted from them (not recorded which). This chain's CDR3 is CASTGGASTDTQYF. The CDR3 nucleotides are TGTGCCAGCACGGGGGGGGCAAGCACAGATACGCAGTATTTT.